This entry features one T cell receptor (beta chain) sequence. The antigen is not known. Here immunoSEQ multiplex PCR was the method, and the copy in TCRdb shows in-frame clones only, minus some. This table holds hundreds of thousands of clones, roughly 89% found once. The sample belongs to a study of cytomegalovirus exposure and HLA in healthy donors. V dropped 6 bases and J dropped 4; count of bases not matched to a gene: 6. The CDR3 has 14 amino acids. From germline, CDR1 is MNHEY and CDR2 SVGAGI. Notes on the study in general: Overall, around 160 TCR beta chains were annotated as cytomegalovirus-associated. A few chains linked to CMV were shown in vitro to be specific for CMV antigens.

The receptor was derived from a woman under 30 in good health and CMV-seronegative. The sequencing input was PBMCs. This chain links TRBV6-5 with TRBJ2-3; TRBD2 matches at 8 bases. The CDR3 DNA reads as TGTGCCAGCAGCGGGACTAGTTTTCCAGATACGCAGTATTTT. It is translated as CASSGTSFPDTQYF.